This T cell receptor (beta chain) came from a study of blood T cell repertoires in COVID-19. On the study more broadly: Samples representing acute and convalescent COVID-19 were sourced from the United States, Italy and Spain. The analysed material was cDNA or gDNA that came from T cells, B-cell-depleted T cells, or PBMCs.

In the original workflow: Reference gene primers were amplified, and this amplification served to estimate nucleated cell counts. The data were produced by immunoSEQ multiplex PCR, yet TCRdb's version contains in-frame clones alone and is incomplete. D and trimming come from the DNA, and the V and J calls and clone size come from that table. Among roughly 66,000 clones, about 89% were seen once, and the ten largest hold around 6.7%. Germline V gives CDR1 LGHNA, CDR2 YSLEER. The CDR3 is 15 amino acids. The V and J ends lost 0 bases and 5 bases, in that order; junction bases with no gene match: 5. This TCR was recovered from a human donor in a cohort sampled during active COVID-19. The sequencing sample was made of peripheral blood. This rearrangement joins TRBV4-3 to TRBJ1-1; 8 nucleotides line up with TRBD1. The CDR3 is CASSQDPGGRTEAFF. CDR3 coding DNA: TGCGCCAGCAGCCAAGATCCAGGGGGCAGAACTGAAGCTTTCTTT.